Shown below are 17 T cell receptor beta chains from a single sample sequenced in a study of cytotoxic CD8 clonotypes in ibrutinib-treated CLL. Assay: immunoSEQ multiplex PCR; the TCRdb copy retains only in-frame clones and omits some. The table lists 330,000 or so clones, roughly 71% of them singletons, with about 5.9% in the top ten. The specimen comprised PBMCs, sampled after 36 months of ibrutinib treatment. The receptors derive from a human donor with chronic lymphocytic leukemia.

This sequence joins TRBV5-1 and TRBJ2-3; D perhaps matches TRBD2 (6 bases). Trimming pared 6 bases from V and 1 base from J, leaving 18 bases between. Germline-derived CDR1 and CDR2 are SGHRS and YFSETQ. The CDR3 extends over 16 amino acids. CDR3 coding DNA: TGCGCCAGCACCGGGATTTGGCGGGGCGGCACAGATACGCAGTATTTT. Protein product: CASTGIWRGGTDTQYF.

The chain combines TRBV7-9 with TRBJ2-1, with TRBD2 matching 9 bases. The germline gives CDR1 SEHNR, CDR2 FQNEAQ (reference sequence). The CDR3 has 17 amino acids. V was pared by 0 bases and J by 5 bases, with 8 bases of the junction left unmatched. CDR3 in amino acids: CASSLAVLAGSNNEQFF. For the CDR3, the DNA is TGTGCCAGCAGCTTAGCGGTCCTAGCGGGGTCAAACAATGAGCAGTTCTTC.

DNA for the CDR3: TGTGCCAGCAGTGAAGCCGGCAGGTCGATTTGGCCCCAGCATTTT. Its protein is CASSEAGRSIWPQHF. The chain is built from TRBV6-1 and TRBJ1-5, with D unresolved. Germline CDR1 MNHNS, CDR2 SASEGT. V was shortened by 0 bases and J by 9 bases, with 15 bases between the two germline ends. This CDR3 is built from 15 residues.

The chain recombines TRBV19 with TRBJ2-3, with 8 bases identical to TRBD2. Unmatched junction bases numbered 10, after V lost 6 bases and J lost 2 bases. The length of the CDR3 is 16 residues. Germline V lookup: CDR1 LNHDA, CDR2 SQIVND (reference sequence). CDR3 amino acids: CASRSLLAGSTDTQYF. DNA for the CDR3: TGTGCCAGTAGGTCCTTGCTAGCGGGTTCCACAGATACGCAGTATTTT.

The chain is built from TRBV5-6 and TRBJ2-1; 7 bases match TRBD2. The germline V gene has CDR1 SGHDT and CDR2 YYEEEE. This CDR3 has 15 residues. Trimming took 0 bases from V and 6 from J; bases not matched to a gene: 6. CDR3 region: CASSLAGGVSNEQFF. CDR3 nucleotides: TGTGCCAGCAGCTTGGCTGGGGGGGTCTCCAATGAGCAGTTCTTC.

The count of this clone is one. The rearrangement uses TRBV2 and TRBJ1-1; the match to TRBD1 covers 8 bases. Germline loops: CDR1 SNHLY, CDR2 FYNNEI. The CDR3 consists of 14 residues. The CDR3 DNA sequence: TGTGGCGGACAGGGAGACCAGATGAACACTGAAGCTTTCTTT. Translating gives CGGQGDQMNTEAFF.

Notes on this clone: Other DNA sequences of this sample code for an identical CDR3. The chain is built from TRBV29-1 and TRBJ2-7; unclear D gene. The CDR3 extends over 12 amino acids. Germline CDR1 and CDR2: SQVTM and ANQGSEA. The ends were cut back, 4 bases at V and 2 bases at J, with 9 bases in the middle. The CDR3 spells CSVVGGTYEQYF. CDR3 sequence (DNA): TGCAGCGTTGTAGGCGGAACCTACGAGCAGTACTTC.

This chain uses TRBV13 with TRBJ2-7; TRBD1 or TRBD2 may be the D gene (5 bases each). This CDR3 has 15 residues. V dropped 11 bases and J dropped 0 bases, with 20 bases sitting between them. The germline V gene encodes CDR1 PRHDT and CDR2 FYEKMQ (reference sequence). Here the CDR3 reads CACAPRGQSSYEQYF. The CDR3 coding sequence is TGTGCCTGCGCCCCACGGGGCCAGAGCTCCTACGAGCAGTACTTC.

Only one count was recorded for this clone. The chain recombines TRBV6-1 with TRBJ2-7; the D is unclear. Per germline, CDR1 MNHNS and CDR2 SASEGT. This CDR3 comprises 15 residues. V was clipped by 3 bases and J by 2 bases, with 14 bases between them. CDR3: CASSEGSGLPYEQYF. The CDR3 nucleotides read TGTGCCAGCAGTGAGGGTTCTGGGTTGCCCTACGAGCAGTACTTC.

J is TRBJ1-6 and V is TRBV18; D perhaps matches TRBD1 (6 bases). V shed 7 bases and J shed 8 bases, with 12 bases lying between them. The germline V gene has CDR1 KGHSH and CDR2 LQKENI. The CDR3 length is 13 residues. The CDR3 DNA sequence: TGTGCCAGCTTCGGACAGAGAGATTCACCCCTCCACTTT. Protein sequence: CASFGQRDSPLHF.

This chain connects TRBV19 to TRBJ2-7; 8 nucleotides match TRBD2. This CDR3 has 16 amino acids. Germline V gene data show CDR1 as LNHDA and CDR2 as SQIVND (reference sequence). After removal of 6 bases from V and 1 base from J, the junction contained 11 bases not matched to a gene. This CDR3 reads CASSSSRGGKSYEQYF. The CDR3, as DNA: TGTGCCAGTAGCTCTAGCCGCGGGGGGAAATCCTACGAGCAGTACTTC. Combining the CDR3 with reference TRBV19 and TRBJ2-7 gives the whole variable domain DGGITQSPKYLFRKEGQNVTLSCEQNLNHDAMYWYRQDPGQGLRLIYYSQIVNDFQKGDIAEGYSVSREKKESFPLTVTSAQKNPTAFYLCASSSSRGGKSYEQYFGPGTRLTVT.

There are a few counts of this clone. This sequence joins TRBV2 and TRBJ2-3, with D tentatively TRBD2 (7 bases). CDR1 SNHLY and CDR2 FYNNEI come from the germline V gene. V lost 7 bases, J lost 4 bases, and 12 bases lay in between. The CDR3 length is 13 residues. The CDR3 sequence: CASIWGGADTQYF. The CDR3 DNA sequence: TGTGCCAGCATCTGGGGGGGCGCAGATACGCAGTATTTT.

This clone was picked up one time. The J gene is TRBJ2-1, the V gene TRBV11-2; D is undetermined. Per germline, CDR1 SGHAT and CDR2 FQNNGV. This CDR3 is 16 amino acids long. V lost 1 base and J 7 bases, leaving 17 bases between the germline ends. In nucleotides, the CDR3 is TGTGCCAGCAGCTTAGGAGGTCGGAGCAGCCCAAATGAGCAGTTCTTC. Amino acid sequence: CASSLGGRSSPNEQFF.

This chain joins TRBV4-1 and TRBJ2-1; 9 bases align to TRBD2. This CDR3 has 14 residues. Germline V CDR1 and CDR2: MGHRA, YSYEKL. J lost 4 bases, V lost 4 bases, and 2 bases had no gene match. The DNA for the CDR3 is TGCGCCAGCAGCCTGGGACTAGCTTACAATGAGCAGTTCTTC. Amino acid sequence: CASSLGLAYNEQFF.

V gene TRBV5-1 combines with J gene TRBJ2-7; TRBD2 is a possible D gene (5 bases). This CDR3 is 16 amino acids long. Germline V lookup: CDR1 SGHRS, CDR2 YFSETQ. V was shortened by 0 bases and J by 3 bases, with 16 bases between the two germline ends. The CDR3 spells CASSLALSGYNYEQYF. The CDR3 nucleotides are TGCGCCAGCAGCTTGGCGCTAAGCGGATATAACTACGAGCAGTACTTC.

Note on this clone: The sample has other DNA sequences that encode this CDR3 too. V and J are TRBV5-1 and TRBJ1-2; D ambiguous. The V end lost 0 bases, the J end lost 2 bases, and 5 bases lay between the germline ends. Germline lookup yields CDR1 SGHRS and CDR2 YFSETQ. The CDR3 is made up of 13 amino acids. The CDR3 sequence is CASSLGQNYGYTF. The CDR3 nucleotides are TGCGCCAGCAGCTTGGGGCAAAACTATGGCTACACCTTC.

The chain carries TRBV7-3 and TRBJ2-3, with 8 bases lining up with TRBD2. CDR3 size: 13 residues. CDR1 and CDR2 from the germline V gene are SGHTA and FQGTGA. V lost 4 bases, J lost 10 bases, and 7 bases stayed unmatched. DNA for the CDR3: TGTGCCAGCAGCTCCACCCCGGGACTAGCGCAGTATTTT. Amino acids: CASSSTPGLAQYF.